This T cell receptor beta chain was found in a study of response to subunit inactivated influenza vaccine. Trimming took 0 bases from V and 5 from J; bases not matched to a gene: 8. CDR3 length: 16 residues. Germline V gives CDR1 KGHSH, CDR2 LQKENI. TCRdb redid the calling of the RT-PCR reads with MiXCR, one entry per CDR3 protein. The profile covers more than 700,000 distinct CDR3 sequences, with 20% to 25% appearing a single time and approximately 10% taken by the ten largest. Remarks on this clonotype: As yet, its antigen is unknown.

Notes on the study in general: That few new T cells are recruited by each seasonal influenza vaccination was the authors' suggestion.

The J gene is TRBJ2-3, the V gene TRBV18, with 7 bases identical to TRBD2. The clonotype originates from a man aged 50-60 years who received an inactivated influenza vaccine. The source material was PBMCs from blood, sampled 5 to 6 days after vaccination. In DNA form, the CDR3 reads TGTGCCAGCTCACCACCGCGAGGGAGGGCCATAGATACGCAGTATTTT. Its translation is CASSPPRGRAIDTQYF.